This record covers a single T cell receptor beta chain. The data belong to a study of T cell changes during pregnancy in multiple sclerosis. CDR1 and CDR2 (germline): LGHNA, YNFKEQ. The ends lost 3 bases at V and 8 bases at J; junction bases unmatched: 7. This CDR3 contains 14 residues. Repertoires were generated with immunoSEQ multiplex PCR, while TCRdb's copy carries only in-frame clones and drops some. The table has 35,000 to 45,000 clones, 87% seen once. The TCR sequence derives from a female donor with multiple sclerosis, enrolled in a pregnancy study. The source was CD4+ T cells from peripheral blood mononuclear cells, collected after pregnancy. This sequence joins TRBV4-2 and TRBJ1-2; 9 nucleotides align to TRBD1. The CDR3 DNA reads TGTGCCAGCAGCCACTCGACAGGGGGAGAAGGCTACACCTTC. Residues: CASSHSTGGEGYTF.